This TCR beta chain was identified during a study of identical twins. Via MiXCR, TCRdb re-called the 5' RACE reads, giving one row per CDR3 protein. The data show about 520,000 distinct CDR3 sequences, about 20% seen once. V shed 1 base, J shed 1 base, and the junction held 11 bases outside the gene matches. The CDR3 spans 18 residues. Germline V gene data show CDR1 as LGHNA and CDR2 as YNFKEQ. The same data also went into a second study, on T cells expressing NK-cell markers. That source adds: Among several donors, these clonotypes also ranked first in the CD3+CD56-NKG2C+ fraction.

The chain recombines TRBV4-2 with TRBJ2-3; 7 bases are shared with TRBD2. The sequencing sample was made of CD4+ T cells sorted from blood. This TCR was recovered from a woman younger than 35 in good health. The DNA of the CDR3 is TGTGCCAGCAGCCAAGGGGTAGCGGGCGGGATGGGCACAGATACGCAGTATTTT. Its protein product is CASSQGVAGGMGTDTQYF.